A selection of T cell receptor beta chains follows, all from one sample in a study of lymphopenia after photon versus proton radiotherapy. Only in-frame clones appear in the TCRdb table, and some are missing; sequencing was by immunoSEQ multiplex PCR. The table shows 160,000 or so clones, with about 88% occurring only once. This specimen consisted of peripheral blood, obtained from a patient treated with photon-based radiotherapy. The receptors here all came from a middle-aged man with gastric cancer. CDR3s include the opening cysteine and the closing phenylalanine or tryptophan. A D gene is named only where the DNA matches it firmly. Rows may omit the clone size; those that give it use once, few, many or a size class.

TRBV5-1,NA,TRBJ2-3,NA,CASSPLTRPTPDTQYF,TGCGCCAGCAGCCCACTGACCCGACCAACGCCAGATACGCAGTATTTT
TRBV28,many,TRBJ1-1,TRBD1,CASSFYDRGSMNTEAFF,TGTGCCAGCAGTTTTTATGACAGGGGAAGTATGAACACTGAAGCTTTCTTT
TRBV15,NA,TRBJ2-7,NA,CATSREDRVSYEQYF,TGTGCCACCAGCAGAGAAGATAGGGTAAGCTACGAGCAGTACTTC
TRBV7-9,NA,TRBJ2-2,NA,CASSSSPGRSTGELFF,TGTGCCAGCAGCTCTTCTCCAGGAAGGTCCACCGGGGAGCTGTTTTTT
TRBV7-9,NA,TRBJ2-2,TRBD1,CASSFLGQVNTGELFF,TGTGCCAGCAGCTTCCTTGGACAGGTTAACACCGGGGAGCTGTTTTTT
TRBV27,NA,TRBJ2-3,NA,CASSFSRYLPRQTDTQYF,TGTGCCAGCAGTTTCTCCCGTTACCTCCCTCGACAGACAGATACGCAGTATTTT
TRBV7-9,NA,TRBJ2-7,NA,CASSVRTDGSYEQYF,TGTGCCAGCAGCGTAAGGACCGACGGATCCTACGAGCAGTACTTC
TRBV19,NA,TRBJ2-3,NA,CATRDGGSTDTQYF,TGTGCCACCCGGGACGGAGGTAGCACAGATACGCAGTATTTT
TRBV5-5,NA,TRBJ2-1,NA,CASGVLNEQFF,TGTGCCAGCGGTGTTTTGAACGAGCAGTTCTTC
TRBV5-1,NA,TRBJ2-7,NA,CASSLLGAEQYF,TGCGCCAGCAGCTTGTTGGGGGCCGAGCAGTACTTC
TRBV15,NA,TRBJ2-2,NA,CATSSPTDTGELFF,TGTGCCACCAGCAGTCCTACAGACACCGGGGAGCTGTTTTTT
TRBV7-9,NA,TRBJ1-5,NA,CASSSSDNPNQPQHF,TGTGCCAGCAGCTCATCTGACAACCCAAATCAGCCCCAGCATTTT
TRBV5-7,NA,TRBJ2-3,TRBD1,CASSFDRDSGTDTQYF,TGTGCCAGCAGCTTTGACAGGGATTCCGGGACAGATACGCAGTATTTT
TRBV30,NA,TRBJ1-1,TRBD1,CAWHRGSNTEAFF,TGTGCCTGGCACAGGGGGTCGAACACTGAAGCTTTCTTT
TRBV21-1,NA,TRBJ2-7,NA,CASSKTRDYYEQYF,TGTGCCAGCAGCAAGACGAGGGATTACTACGAGCAGTACTTC
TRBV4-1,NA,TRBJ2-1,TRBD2,CASSQDRGSGSRDNEQFF,TGCGCCAGCAGCCAAGATAGAGGTAGCGGGAGCCGGGACAATGAGCAGTTCTTC
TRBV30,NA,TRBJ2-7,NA,CAGRDFSYEQYF,TGTGCCGGCCGGGACTTCTCCTACGAGCAGTACTTC
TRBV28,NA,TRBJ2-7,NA,CASSLGGPYEQYF,TGTGCCAGCAGTTTGGGGGGTCCCTACGAGCAGTACTTC
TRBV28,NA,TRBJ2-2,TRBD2,CASSLLAGAGNTGELFF,TGTGCCAGCAGCCTCCTAGCGGGAGCGGGGAACACCGGGGAGCTGTTTTTT
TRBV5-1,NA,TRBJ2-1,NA,CASSPPGTSYNEQFF,TGCGCCAGCAGCCCCCCCGGGACGTCCTACAATGAGCAGTTCTTC
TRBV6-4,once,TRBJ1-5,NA,CASLKGHGGSNQPQHF,TGTGCCAGCCTAAAGGGCCATGGGGGGAGCAATCAGCCCCAGCATTTT
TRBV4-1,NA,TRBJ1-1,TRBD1,CASRISGQGITEAFF,TGCGCCAGCCGCATTTCGGGACAGGGTATCACTGAAGCTTTCTTT
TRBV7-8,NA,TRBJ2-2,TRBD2,CASRHKLAGENTGELFF,TGTGCCAGCAGGCATAAACTAGCGGGGGAGAACACCGGGGAGCTGTTTTTT
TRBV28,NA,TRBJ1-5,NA,CASSYGRQPQHF,TGTGCCAGCAGTTATGGGAGGCAGCCCCAGCATTTT
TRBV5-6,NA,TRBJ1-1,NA,CASSFPTANTEAFF,TGTGCCAGCAGCTTTCCCACAGCGAACACTGAAGCTTTCTTT
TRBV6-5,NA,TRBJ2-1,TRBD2,CASSYSRASGANEQFF,TGTGCCAGCAGTTACTCTCGGGCTAGCGGAGCCAATGAGCAGTTCTTC
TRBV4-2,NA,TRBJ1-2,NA,CASSPLGASDYGYTF,TGTGCCAGCAGCCCCTTAGGGGCGTCGGACTATGGCTACACCTTC
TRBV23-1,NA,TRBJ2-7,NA,CASSQSAPGLNGPRSYEQYF,TGCGCCAGCAGTCAATCTGCCCCGGGTTTAAACGGACCCCGCTCCTACGAGCAGTACTTC
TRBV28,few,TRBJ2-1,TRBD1,CASSPTIGGQGGNEQFF,TGTGCCAGCAGTCCCACCATAGGGGGACAGGGTGGAAATGAGCAGTTCTTC
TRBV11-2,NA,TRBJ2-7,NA,CASSYSGANYYEQYF,TGTGCCAGCAGCTATAGCGGAGCTAATTACTACGAGCAGTACTTC
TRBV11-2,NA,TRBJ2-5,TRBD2,CASSLVGLAGQETQYF,TGTGCCAGCAGCTTAGTGGGACTAGCGGGACAAGAGACCCAGTACTTC